This is a list of T cell receptor beta chains from one sample in a study of T cells expressing NK-cell markers. After re-calling the 5' RACE reads, TCRdb lists one entry per CDR3 protein, DNA absent. This sample's clone table lists about 260,000 distinct CDR3 sequences. Sequences were obtained from blood T cells: a sorted CD56 or NKG2C T cell subset, CD4+ or CD8+ T cells, or bulk PBMC T cells (not recorded which). The receptors stem from a woman aged 18 to 75 in good health. Each CDR3 is given with its conserved first and last residue.

TRBV12-3/TRBV12-4	TRBJ2-2	CASRGQGQWNTGELFF
TRBV5-1	TRBJ2-3	CASSPAPGDTQYF
TRBV29-1	TRBJ2-5	CSVEGGLYQETQYF
TRBV19	TRBJ2-7	CASSLFGRTSGIGEQYF
TRBV9	TRBJ2-1	CASSVAVGESKNEQFF
TRBV25-1	TRBJ1-1	CASSGPRGTEAFF
TRBV6-5	TRBJ1-4	CASSYGTTNEKLFF
TRBV7-9	TRBJ2-5	CASSPGRLQEETQYF
TRBV15	TRBJ2-5	CATSRVDRGGKTQYF
TRBV10-3	TRBJ1-2	CAISESGQGNYGYTF
TRBV6-6	TRBJ2-3	CASSRLGADTQYF
TRBV20-1	TRBJ2-5	CSARSVGETQYF
TRBV29-1	TRBJ2-1	CSVDWAKGYEQFF
TRBV20-1	TRBJ1-6	CSARDPIGGMNSPLHF
TRBV24-1	TRBJ2-3	CATSDWGKGSDTQYF
TRBV27	TRBJ2-5	CASSMDRGNQETQYF
TRBV7-9	TRBJ2-1	CASSLSLGAGEQFF
TRBV5-1	TRBJ2-4	CASSLEGGKAKNIQYF
TRBV30	TRBJ2-7	CAWSLTSGSPHEQYF
TRBV5-8	TRBJ2-5	CASSWGGAQETQYF
TRBV7-8	TRBJ2-7	CASSYRWSSEQYF
TRBV28	TRBJ2-1	CASSLRLRLIPNEQFF
TRBV11-2	TRBJ2-3	CASSLGAGTPLTDTQYF
TRBV5-6	TRBJ2-5	CASSLPKGLETQYF
TRBV10-3	TRBJ1-1	CAIGSRASTEAFF
TRBV12-3/TRBV12-4	TRBJ2-6	CASSLLSGANVLTF
TRBV27	TRBJ2-7	CASSFALPAGEQYF
TRBV7-9	TRBJ2-2	CASSLSRGPGELFF
TRBV12-3/TRBV12-4	TRBJ2-2	CASRDLRDTGELFF
TRBV12-5	TRBJ2-2	CASGFGKRQGTGELFF
TRBV15	TRBJ1-1	CATSRQGPSNTEAFF
TRBV6-5	TRBJ2-5	CASSYVAGVGETQYF
TRBV29-1	TRBJ2-7	CSAKGLAGYEQYF
TRBV12-3/TRBV12-4	TRBJ2-7	CASGFRLAGVGEQYF
TRBV9	TRBJ2-7	CASSSHAGNPYEQYF
TRBV29-1	TRBJ2-1	CSAHRRIAGANEQFF
TRBV6-2/TRBV6-3	TRBJ2-3	CASSYSGRRDTQYF
TRBV12-3/TRBV12-4	TRBJ2-5	CASLGGAHQETQYF
TRBV9	TRBJ2-2	CASSVQGDPGRGELFF
TRBV11-1	TRBJ2-3	CAKQQPSWGAGEFTDTQYF
TRBV7-6	TRBJ1-6	CASSTRRDRGSPLHF
TRBV20-1	TRBJ1-4	CSARWGNNEKLFF
TRBV15	TRBJ2-1	CATSRDYYNEQFF
TRBV6-1	TRBJ1-5	CASRDRGQGVGQPQHF
TRBV6-2/TRBV6-3	TRBJ1-4	CASKTRRGKLFF
TRBV15	TRBJ1-1	CATSRDGQGDSNTEAFF
TRBV29-1	TRBJ1-6	CSARTDNSPLHF
TRBV7-2	TRBJ1-5	CASSFLSRDQPQHF
TRBV2	TRBJ2-2	CASASGYTGELFF
TRBV11-2	TRBJ2-5	CASTLTVTAQETQYF
TRBV20-1	TRBJ2-7	CSAGPPSVSSYEQYF
TRBV12-3/TRBV12-4	TRBJ2-5	CASSLGGGTDF
TRBV5-1	TRBJ2-1	CASTRDNSYNQQFF
TRBV19	TRBJ1-2	CASSIPGSYGYTF
TRBV24-1	TRBJ2-1	CATSDGRLPGNEQFF